These 29 T cell receptor beta chains share one sample of origin, sequenced in a study of beta chain features in type 1 diabetes. These receptors' targets are unknown. Study outcomes and limitations: TCRB CDR3s from Type 1 diabetes patients were moderately but significantly shorter in all four CD4+ subsets.

Reverse transcription of all isolated RNA meant that expressed TCRB transcripts were sequenced. Here immunoSEQ multiplex PCR was the method, and the copy in TCRdb shows in-frame clones only, minus some. The sample lists some 190,000 clones, approximately 8% occurring once. The sequenced sample consisted of central memory CD4+ T cells from blood. The receptors shown here come from a woman in her thirties or forties with type 1 diabetes.

The V call is TRBV6-6, the J call TRBJ2-2; tentatively, D is TRBD1 (5 bases). The germline gives CDR1 MNHNY, CDR2 SVGAGI (reference sequence). The CDR3 sequence is 13 residues long. Trimming stripped 6 bases from V and 1 base from J, with 6 bases between. CDR3 sequence reads: CASSDRNTGELFF. The CDR3, as DNA: TGTGCCAGCAGCGACAGGAACACCGGGGAGCTGTTTTTT.

This clone showed up many times. The CDR3 DNA reads TGCGCCAGCAGCTTAGATTGGCCGACCTACGAGCAGTACTTC. Protein sequence: CASSLDWPTYEQYF. V is TRBV5-1 and J is TRBJ2-7; D remains ambiguous. CDR3 length: 14 residues. Germline assignment: CDR1 SGHRS and CDR2 YFSETQ. V lost 2 bases and J lost 2, with 11 bases in between.

This clone was observed a few times. The rearrangement links TRBV28 to TRBJ2-1; 9 nucleotides match TRBD1. Germline V gives CDR1 MDHEN, CDR2 SYDVKM. There are 14 residues in the CDR3. Germline trimming cut 2 bases from V and 5 bases from J; bases unmatched to any gene: 1. The CDR3 nucleotides read TGTGCCAGCAGTTTAACAGGGGGCCACAATGAGCAGTTCTTC. Residues: CASSLTGGHNEQFF. The variable domain in full, with the rest retrieved from reference TRBV28 and TRBJ2-1, is DVKVTQSSRYLVKRTGEKVFLECVQDMDHENMFWYRQDPGLGLRLIYFSYDVKMKEKGDIPEGYSVSREKKERFSLILESASTNQTSMYLCASSLTGGHNEQFFGPGTRLTVL.

Concerning this clone itself: Additional DNA sequences in this sample encode the identical CDR3. This chain uses TRBV7-8 with TRBJ2-2; D not certain. Trimming pared 0 bases from V and 1 base from J, leaving 6 bases between. Looked up from germline, CDR1 is SGHVS and CDR2 is FQNEAQ. The CDR3 has 15 amino acids. This chain's CDR3 is CASSLASRNTGELFF. CDR3 DNA: TGTGCCAGCAGCTTAGCGTCTAGGAACACCGGGGAGCTGTTTTTT.

This clone was picked up a small number of times. This chain links TRBV5-4 with TRBJ1-2; 8 nucleotides match TRBD1. The germline CDR1 and CDR2 sequences are SGHNT and YYREEE (reference sequence). CDR3 length equals 14 residues. The J segment lost 13 bases and the V segment lost 4 bases, leaving 15 bases of the junction unmatched. The CDR3 sequence is CASSQPDRAMLSTF. The CDR3, as DNA: TGTGCCAGCAGCCAACCGGACAGGGCAATGCTATCCACCTTC. The complete variable domain, with remaining parts taken from reference TRBV5-4 and TRBJ1-2, reads ETGVTQSPTHLIKTRGQQVTLRCSSQSGHNTVSWYQQALGQGPQFIFQYYREEENGRGNFPPRFSGLQFPNYSSELNVNALELDDSALYLCASSQPDRAMLSTFGSGTRLTVV.

The chain links TRBV28 to TRBJ2-7; 10 bases line up with TRBD1. This CDR3 is 18 amino acids long. The germline V gene has CDR1 MDHEN and CDR2 SYDVKM. The V segment lost 4 bases and the J segment 5 bases; nucleotides outside the gene matches: 17. The CDR3 is CASSYRRGTGVPRNEQYF. CDR3 DNA: TGTGCCAGCAGTTATCGCCGAGGGACAGGGGTCCCGAGGAACGAGCAGTACTTC. Drawing the rest from reference TRBV28 and TRBJ2-7, the complete variable domain is DVKVTQSSRYLVKRTGEKVFLECVQDMDHENMFWYRQDPGLGLRLIYFSYDVKMKEKGDIPEGYSVSREKKERFSLILESASTNQTSMYLCASSYRRGTGVPRNEQYFGPGTRLTVT.

This clone occurred a few times. This CDR3 is CASTPDGTSGTDTQYF. The CDR3 nucleotides read TGTGCCAGCACTCCGGACGGGACTAGCGGCACAGATACGCAGTATTTT. The chain recombines TRBV18 with TRBJ2-3; TRBD2 matches 10 bases. This CDR3 has 16 residues. Per the germline V gene, CDR1 is KGHSH and CDR2 is LQKENI. V lost 8 bases and J lost 1; bases outside the gene matches: 9.

This clone showed up just a few times. This rearrangement joins TRBV5-1 to TRBJ2-7; 9 bases line up with TRBD1. The V segment lost 2 bases and the J segment 5 bases; nucleotides outside the gene matches: 5. Germline values: CDR1 SGHRS, CDR2 YFSETQ. This CDR3 is 14 amino acids long. Written as DNA, the CDR3 is TGCGCCAGCAGCTTCCGGGACAGGGCCCACGAGCAGTACTTC. Its protein product is CASSFRDRAHEQYF.

CDR3 residues: CASSLQEGIADTQYF. CDR3 coding DNA: TGTGCCAGCAGCTTACAGGAGGGGATCGCAGATACGCAGTATTTT. The chain couples TRBV7-2 to TRBJ2-3, with D tentatively TRBD2 (6 bases). CDR3 length: 15 amino acids. Germline-derived CDR1 and CDR2 are SGHTA and FQGNSA. V gave up 2 bases and J gave up 4 bases, with 13 bases separating them.

This clone showed up just a few times. The sample has other DNA sequences that encode this CDR3 too. This chain connects TRBV4-3 to TRBJ1-5; the match to TRBD1 covers 7 bases. The CDR3 length is 13 residues. Trimming took 0 bases from V and 7 from J; bases not matched to a gene: 0. In germline, CDR1 is LGHNA, CDR2 YSLEER. The CDR3 reads CASSQDRGQPQHF. The CDR3 DNA sequence: TGCGCCAGCAGCCAAGACAGGGGGCAGCCCCAGCATTTT.

This clone was seen only a few times. The V gene is TRBV5-1, the J gene TRBJ1-2; possible D gene TRBD1, 6 bases. V was pared by 3 bases and J by 7 bases, with 13 bases between. The germline V gene encodes CDR1 SGHRS and CDR2 YFSETQ. The CDR3 is made up of 13 amino acids. CDR3 sequence (DNA): TGCGCCAGCAGCTCCTCAGGGGAAGGTGGCTACACCTTC. Translation: CASSSSGEGGYTF.

This clone was picked up a small number of times. The CDR3 is CASSYSVGGYTF. DNA for the CDR3: TGCGCCAGCAGTTATTCGGTGGGCGGCTACACCTTC. The chain carries TRBV5-1 and TRBJ1-2; unclear D gene. The CDR3 is 12 amino acids. Germline V lookup: CDR1 SGHRS, CDR2 YFSETQ. V dropped 5 bases and J dropped 8 bases, with 13 bases sitting between them.

This chain joins TRBV28 and TRBJ2-1; 8 bases match TRBD1. Trimming at V came to 5 bases and at J to 5 bases, leaving 8 bases not matched to a gene. The length of the CDR3 is 15 residues. Per germline, CDR1 MDHEN and CDR2 SYDVKM. For the CDR3, the DNA is TGTGCCAGCAGTCCTCGGACAGGGTATAACAATGAGCAGTTCTTC. Translated, it gives CASSPRTGYNNEQFF.

This clone was observed many times. The gene calls are TRBV9 and TRBJ2-5; 8 nucleotides match TRBD1. The V gene end was trimmed by 5 bases and the J gene end by 5 bases; junction bases not matched to a gene: 8. Germline V lookup: CDR1 SGDLS, CDR2 YYNGEE. There are 14 residues in the CDR3. The CDR3 DNA is TGTGCCAGCAGTTTCGGACAGGGTCTGGAGACCCAGTACTTC. Translated, it gives CASSFGQGLETQYF.

This clone was counted a few times. The chain couples TRBV5-1 to TRBJ1-1, with a weak D call TRBD1 (6 bases). CDR3 size: 15 residues. Looked up from germline, CDR1 is SGHRS and CDR2 is YFSETQ. The V gene lost 4 bases and the J gene lost 5 bases, with 18 bases spanning the gap. Here the CDR3 reads CASSIQQGTETEAFF. The CDR3 DNA follows: TGCGCCAGCAGCATCCAACAGGGAACGGAGACTGAAGCTTTCTTT.

V usage is TRBV7-9 and J usage is TRBJ2-1; 8 bases agree with TRBD2. CDR3 length: 12 residues. J gave up 12 bases and V 1 base, and 2 bases lay outside the gene matches. Germline V gene lookup returns CDR1 SEHNR and CDR2 FQNEAQ (reference sequence). Written as DNA, the CDR3 is TGTGCCAGCAGCTTAGTAGCGGGGCCGCAGTTCTTC. Translated, it gives CASSLVAGPQFF.

The chain recombines TRBV5-1 with TRBJ1-1; D ambiguous. Germline loops: CDR1 SGHRS, CDR2 YFSETQ. This CDR3 is 14 amino acids long. Trimming stripped 1 base from V and 1 base from J, with 8 bases between. The CDR3, as DNA: TGCGCCAGCAGCTTGCAGCCGGGGAACACTGAAGCTTTCTTT. This codes for CASSLQPGNTEAFF.

The chain combines TRBV4-3 with TRBJ2-5, with D possibly matching TRBD2 (6 bases). Germline V gives CDR1 LGHNA, CDR2 YSLEER. V shed 5 bases and J shed 3 bases, with 16 bases lying between them. This CDR3 region has 15 residues. CDR3 protein: CASSGGKYDEETQYF. DNA of the CDR3: TGCGCCAGCAGCGGGGGGAAATATGACGAAGAGACCCAGTACTTC.

This clone showed up just a few times. Additional DNA sequences in this sample encode the identical CDR3. The chain combines TRBV18 with TRBJ1-4; maybe TRBD1 (5 bases). Germline V gene data show CDR1 as KGHSH and CDR2 as LQKENI. Trimming shortened V by 4 bases and J by 8 bases, and 11 bases separated the two germline ends. The CDR3 sequence is 13 residues long. The CDR3 reads CASSQGTGEKLFF. The CDR3 region has the DNA TGTGCCAGCTCACAGGGGACTGGGGAAAAACTGTTTTTT.

This clone turned up a few times. This chain links TRBV5-6 with TRBJ1-1, with D perhaps matching TRBD1 (6 bases). V was pared by 4 bases and J by 4 bases, with 11 bases between. In germline, CDR1 is SGHDT, CDR2 YYEEEE. This CDR3 has 13 amino acids. The CDR3 reads CASSRGGSTEAFF. In nucleotides, the CDR3 is TGTGCCAGCAGCCGTGGGGGCAGCACTGAAGCTTTCTTT.

This chain links TRBV7-8 with TRBJ2-7; 8 bases map to TRBD1. Trimming removed 3 bases from V and 3 bases from J; junction bases left unmatched: 7. The CDR3 runs to 15 residues. Germline values: CDR1 SGHVS, CDR2 FQNEAQ. The CDR3 spells CASSFPTGAVYEQYF. CDR3 nucleotides: TGTGCCAGCAGCTTCCCGACAGGGGCAGTCTACGAGCAGTACTTC.

This clone was seen a handful of times. V and J are TRBV5-1 and TRBJ2-7; 9 bases match TRBD1. J was trimmed by 1 base and V by 1 base; bases with no gene match: 3. The germline V gene has CDR1 SGHRS and CDR2 YFSETQ. The CDR3 is 15 residues long. The CDR3 bases are TGCGCCAGCAGCTTGAACGGACAGGGGTCCTACGAGCAGTACTTC. It is translated as CASSLNGQGSYEQYF.

The chain has TRBV12-5 and TRBJ2-3; tentative D call: TRBD1 (5 bases). V lost 3 bases and J 1 base, leaving 5 bases between the germline ends. The length of the CDR3 is 13 residues. In germline, CDR1 is LGHNT, CDR2 FRNRAP. CDR3 in amino acids: CASGLGGTDTQYF. The DNA for the CDR3 is TGTGCTAGTGGTTTAGGGGGCACAGATACGCAGTATTTT.

This clone was seen more than once but under ten times. The chain combines TRBV28 with TRBJ2-3, with TRBD2 matching 7 bases. The CDR3 extends over 15 amino acids. V lost 2 bases to trimming and J lost 6 bases; unmatched junction nucleotides: 8. Germline loops: CDR1 MDHEN, CDR2 SYDVKM. The CDR3 is CASSLLPGRPDTQYF. The CDR3 DNA reads TGTGCCAGCAGTTTACTACCCGGGAGGCCTGATACGCAGTATTTT. Together with reference TRBV28 and TRBJ2-3, the CDR3 gives the full variable domain: DVKVTQSSRYLVKRTGEKVFLECVQDMDHENMFWYRQDPGLGLRLIYFSYDVKMKEKGDIPEGYSVSREKKERFSLILESASTNQTSMYLCASSLLPGRPDTQYFGPGTRLTVL.

The chain couples TRBV4-3 to TRBJ1-2; D is perhaps TRBD1 (6 bases). V was cut by 0 bases and J by 2 bases, with 10 bases left in between. Germline V gene sequence: CDR1 LGHNA, CDR2 YSLEER. The CDR3 length is 15 residues. Here the CDR3 DNA reads TGCGCCAGCAGCCAAGATTTGGACAGCAACTATGGCTACACCTTC. Protein: CASSQDLDSNYGYTF.

The table lists this clone with a few counts. The V call is TRBV4-2, the J call TRBJ1-2; 7 bases map to TRBD1. This CDR3 spans 13 amino acids. Germline values: CDR1 LGHNA, CDR2 YNFKEQ. V lost 5 bases and J lost 2; bases outside the gene matches: 2. The CDR3 DNA reads TGTGCCAGCAGCTTGGGACAGAACTATGGCTACACCTTC. Protein: CASSLGQNYGYTF.

The rearrangement joins TRBV2 to TRBJ1-4; 7 bases align to TRBD1. CDR3 length equals 14 residues. The trim removed 8 bases at V and 5 bases at J, leaving 8 bases unmatched. Germline values: CDR1 SNHLY, CDR2 FYNNEI. The CDR3 coding sequence is TGTGCCAGCGGCGCGGGACAGTTCAATGAAAAACTGTTTTTT. Residues: CASGAGQFNEKLFF.

The chain uses TRBV29-1 and TRBJ1-2, with a tentative D call TRBD1 (6 bases). Germline V gene lookup returns CDR1 SQVTM and CDR2 ANQGSEA. Trimming pared 7 bases from V and 9 bases from J, leaving 21 bases between. The CDR3 sequence is 13 residues long. This chain's CDR3 is CSASPGTSTSYTF. In DNA form, the CDR3 reads TGCAGCGCCAGCCCCGGGACATCAACAAGCTACACCTTC.

This clone appeared a few times. V usage is TRBV5-4 and J usage is TRBJ2-6, with D perhaps matching TRBD2 (5 bases). This CDR3 has 16 amino acids. Germline V gene lookup returns CDR1 SGHNT and CDR2 YYREEE (reference sequence). Trimming cost V 0 bases and J 0 bases, with 7 bases left between them. CDR3 DNA: TGTGCCAGCAGCTTGGGAGGGAGCTCTGGGGCCAACGTCCTGACTTTC. This encodes CASSLGGSSGANVLTF.